The 28 T cell receptor beta chains below all came from one sample that was sequenced in a study of T cell repertoires in cytomegalovirus infection. In TCRdb, the reads were re-called with MiXCR into one record per CDR3 protein. The profile shows roughly 180,000 distinct CDR3 sequences, about 17% of them singletons. Source material: CD8+ T cells from PBMCs. Receptors were obtained from a human donor in good health (CMV status not recorded). Some clones in this sample may be carry-over from other donors' samples.

This clonotype was seen only a few times. The chain uses TRBV7-9 and TRBJ1-1; D not certain. Per germline, CDR1 SEHNR and CDR2 FQNEAQ (reference sequence). Trimming pared 6 bases from V and 12 bases from J, leaving 17 bases between. The CDR3 runs 12 residues. CDR3 sequence reads: CASSTTPERPFF. CDR3 sequence (DNA): TGTGCCAGCAGTACTACCCCGGAAAGACCTTTCTTT.

This clonotype appeared many times. The rearrangement links TRBV28 to TRBJ2-4; D perhaps matches TRBD1 (5 bases). V gave up 3 bases and J gave up 2 bases, with 20 bases separating them. CDR1 and CDR2 (germline): MDHEN, SYDVKM. This CDR3 is built from 18 residues. The CDR3: CASSLGPTGPSTKNIQYF. CDR3 bases: TGTGCCAGCAGTTTGGGTCCAACAGGCCCCTCCACCAAAAACATTCAGTACTTC. The whole variable domain, remainder taken from reference TRBV28 and TRBJ2-4, is DVKVTQSSRYLVKRTGEKVFLECVQDMDHENMFWYRQDPGLGLRLIYFSYDVKMKEKGDIPEGYSVSREKKERFSLILESASTNQTSMYLCASSLGPTGPSTKNIQYFGAGTRLSVL.

The V call is TRBV27, the J call TRBJ2-1; perhaps TRBD1 as D (5 bases). The length of the CDR3 is 15 residues. Germline V CDR1 and CDR2: MNHEY, SMNVEV (reference sequence). The ends were cut back, 6 bases at V and 1 base at J, with 13 bases in the middle. The CDR3 region is CASSLGRGSYNEQFF. In nucleotides, the CDR3 is TGTGCCAGCAGCCTGGGGCGTGGATCCTACAATGAGCAGTTCTTC.

This clonotype was counted ten times or more. The chain has TRBV7-2 and TRBJ1-1; D is perhaps TRBD1 (5 bases). This CDR3 spans 17 amino acids. Trimming shortened V by 2 bases and J by 3 bases, and 19 bases separated the two germline ends. Germline CDR1 is SGHTA and CDR2 is FQGNSA. The CDR3 here is CASSLIPGQGGDTEAFF. CDR3 sequence (DNA): TGTGCCAGCAGCTTAATCCCAGGTCAGGGCGGGGACACTGAAGCTTTCTTT.

This clonotype was found many times. This chain links TRBV7-2 with TRBJ2-3, with unresolved D. The CDR3 contains 13 residues. The V end lost 6 bases, the J end lost 2 bases, and 9 bases lay between the germline ends. Germline values: CDR1 SGHTA, CDR2 FQGNSA. In DNA, the CDR3 is TGTGCCAGCAGTAAACCCCCCACAGATACGCAGTATTTT. It codes for CASSKPPTDTQYF.

V gene TRBV7-3 combines with J gene TRBJ1-1; no clear D. The V end lost 6 bases, the J end lost 2 bases, and 10 bases lay between the germline ends. This CDR3 is 13 amino acids long. Germline V lookup: CDR1 SGHTA, CDR2 FQGTGA. CDR3: CASSWTVNTEAFF. DNA for the CDR3: TGTGCCAGCAGTTGGACGGTTAACACTGAAGCTTTCTTT.

The chain is built from TRBV28 and TRBJ1-4, with no clear D. This CDR3 has 13 amino acids. The V end lost 7 bases, the J end lost 5 bases, and 11 bases lay between the germline ends. CDR1 is MDHEN, CDR2 SYDVKM, per germline. CDR3 sequence (DNA): TGTGCCAGCACTCTGAGAAAGAATGAAAAACTGTTTTTT. This gives the protein CASTLRKNEKLFF.

The rearrangement uses TRBV7-8 and TRBJ2-3; 8 bases align to TRBD1. Looked up from germline, CDR1 is SGHVS and CDR2 is FQNEAQ. This CDR3 region has 16 residues. With 5 bases clipped from V and 0 bases from J, the junction kept 7 bases outside the gene matches. CDR3 sequence: CASSPRTGSSTDTQYF. The CDR3 DNA sequence: TGTGCCAGCAGCCCCCGGACAGGGAGCAGCACAGATACGCAGTATTTT.

This clonotype has a handful of counts. The genes are TRBV29-1 and TRBJ2-7; D might be TRBD1 or TRBD2, each matching 5 bases. The CDR3 is made up of 13 amino acids. Trimming left V 5 bases short and J 3 bases short, with 14 bases between. Germline CDR1 and CDR2: SQVTM and ANQGSEA. The CDR3 region has the DNA TGCAGCGTTCCCGGGACGGGATACTACGAGCAGTACTTC. Its translation: CSVPGTGYYEQYF.

The V gene is TRBV7-2, the J gene TRBJ1-2, with D possibly matching TRBD1 (5 bases). V lost 7 bases to trimming and J lost 2 bases, with 11 bases between them. CDR3 length: 13 residues. Germline V lookup: CDR1 SGHTA, CDR2 FQGNSA. CDR3 sequence (DNA): TGTGCCAGCAACTTTAGACAGAACTATGGCTACACCTTC. This codes for CASNFRQNYGYTF.

This clonotype has only a few counts. CDR3 amino acids: CASSSSDSLSGGTYNEQFF. CDR3 bases: TGTGCCAGCAGCTCGTCTGATTCTCTGAGCGGGGGGACTTACAATGAGCAGTTCTTC. The genes are TRBV5-4 and TRBJ2-1; 9 bases fit TRBD2. Germline V gene data show CDR1 as SGHNT and CDR2 as YYREEE (reference sequence). V trimming: 3 bases; J trimming: 4 bases; junction bases outside the gene matches: 17. The length of the CDR3 is 19 residues.

The chain is built from TRBV11-2 and TRBJ2-2; D may be TRBD1 (6 bases). This CDR3 is 15 amino acids long. The germline V gene encodes CDR1 SGHAT and CDR2 FQNNGV. Trimming removed 1 base at V and 0 bases at J, with 6 bases between. The CDR3 DNA follows: TGTGCCAGCAGCTTAGCAGGGGCGAACACCGGGGAGCTGTTTTTT. Translation: CASSLAGANTGELFF.

Many counts were recorded for this clonotype. The chain is built from TRBV7-8 and TRBJ1-5; TRBD1 agrees at 7 bases. Germline V lookup: CDR1 SGHVS, CDR2 FQNEAQ. This CDR3 spans 16 amino acids. The J segment lost 2 bases and the V segment lost 8 bases, leaving 12 bases of the junction unmatched. CDR3 nucleotide sequence: TGTGCCAGCCCCTGGGGGGGAGGGGGCGGCAATCAGCCCCAGCATTTT. Translated: CASPWGGGGGNQPQHF. The entire variable domain, with the rest obtained from reference TRBV7-8 and TRBJ1-5, is as follows: GAGVSQSPRYKVAKRGQDVALRCDPISGHVSLFWYQQALGQGPEFLTYFQNEAQLDKSGLPSDRFFAERPEGSVSTLKIQRTQQEDSAVYLCASPWGGGGGNQPQHFGDGTRLSIL.

V is TRBV7-9 and J is TRBJ2-7; D might be TRBD1 (6 bases). The CDR3 runs 13 residues. Germline CDR1 and CDR2: SEHNR and FQNEAQ (reference sequence). The V and J ends lost 6 bases and 7 bases respectively, with 16 bases between them. CDR3 DNA sequence: TGTGCCAGCAGTAGCACAGGGAGCGTTGAGCAGTACTTC. This translates into CASSSTGSVEQYF.

This clonotype was recorded a few times. J is TRBJ2-1 and V is TRBV7-2; D is possibly TRBD1 (7 bases). CDR1 and CDR2 (germline): SGHTA, FQGNSA. V was trimmed by 1 base and J by 6 bases, leaving 13 bases between them. This CDR3 has 15 residues. The CDR3 is CASSLGQGGGNEQFF. The CDR3 coding sequence is TGTGCCAGCAGCTTAGGGCAGGGGGGCGGCAATGAGCAGTTCTTC.

The rearrangement uses TRBV20-1 and TRBJ1-5; TRBD1 might be the D (5 bases). Trimming left V 0 bases short and J 2 bases short, with 14 bases between. CDR1 is DFQATT, CDR2 SNEGSKA, per germline (reference sequence). The CDR3 consists of 16 residues. CDR3 in amino acids: CSARDRDFSGNQPQHF. The CDR3 DNA follows: TGCAGTGCTAGAGATCGGGACTTCAGCGGCAATCAGCCCCAGCATTTT.

This chain connects TRBV27 to TRBJ2-1; D may correspond to TRBD1 or TRBD2 (5 bases each). The germline V and J ends were trimmed by 6 bases and 3 bases, with 12 bases remaining between them. Per the germline V gene, CDR1 is MNHEY and CDR2 is SMNVEV (reference sequence). This CDR3 comprises 14 residues. The DNA for the CDR3 is TGTGCCAGCAGAGACCGGGACGGCTACAATGAGCAGTTCTTC. Its protein is CASRDRDGYNEQFF.

The chain joins TRBV7-8 to TRBJ1-1; tentative D call: TRBD1 (6 bases). The germline V gene has CDR1 SGHVS and CDR2 FQNEAQ. Trimming took off 5 bases at V and 6 bases at J, with 19 bases between the two ends. This CDR3 has 15 amino acids. The CDR3 region has the DNA TGTGCCAGCAGCGAAGTTTTGGGGGCGGGGGCTGAAGCTTTCTTT. This codes for CASSEVLGAGAEAFF.

Here the CDR3 DNA reads TGCGCCAGCAGCCACGGATCCCGGGACAGGGGCTACAATGAGCAGTTCTTC. It translates to CASSHGSRDRGYNEQFF. V is TRBV4-1 and J is TRBJ2-1, with 10 bases matching TRBD1. The CDR3 covers 17 residues. CDR1 is MGHRA and CDR2 is YSYEKL in the germline V gene. Trimming took 3 bases from V and 3 from J; bases not matched to a gene: 8.

This clonotype was seen repeatedly, ten times or more. V usage is TRBV7-8 and J usage is TRBJ2-3; the D gene is possibly TRBD2 (5 bases). The V and J ends lost 3 bases and 0 bases respectively, with 13 bases between them. This CDR3 has 16 amino acids. From germline, CDR1 is SGHVS and CDR2 FQNEAQ. CDR3 region: CASSLGAGSSTDTQYF. In DNA form, the CDR3 reads TGTGCCAGCAGCTTGGGAGCAGGATCGAGCACAGATACGCAGTATTTT.

This clonotype appeared a few times. The chain recombines TRBV29-1 with TRBJ2-3, with 7 bases aligning to TRBD2. Per germline, CDR1 SQVTM and CDR2 ANQGSEA. The CDR3 spans 17 residues. V lost 7 bases, J lost 0 bases, and 16 bases stayed unmatched. CDR3 bases: TGCAGCGGGGAGGGCCAGTGGCCAGCCTCTAGCACAGATACGCAGTATTTT. Its protein product is CSGEGQWPASSTDTQYF.

The chain links TRBV7-2 to TRBJ2-7, with 8 positions matching TRBD2. The CDR3 extends over 14 amino acids. Germline trimming cut 0 bases from V and 6 bases from J; bases unmatched to any gene: 4. Germline CDR1 is SGHTA and CDR2 is FQGNSA. The DNA for the CDR3 is TGTGCCAGCAGCTTAGCGGGTCGGGAGGGCGAGCAGTACTTC. Its protein is CASSLAGREGEQYF. The variable domain in full, with the rest retrieved from reference TRBV7-2 and TRBJ2-7, is GAGVSQSPSNKVTEKGKDVELRCDPISGHTALYWYRQSLGQGLEFLIYFQGNSAPDKSGLPSDRFSAERTGGSVSTLTIQRTQQEDSAVYLCASSLAGREGEQYFGPGTRLTVT.

The gene calls are TRBV20-1 and TRBJ2-1; D may be TRBD1 (5 bases). Germline V lookup: CDR1 DFQATT, CDR2 SNEGSKA (reference sequence). Trimming removed 4 bases from V and 4 bases from J, with 23 bases in between. The CDR3 has 17 residues. CDR3 coding DNA: TGCAGTGCTAATCCCGACAATGTGGGGCTTCCTTACAATGAGCAGTTCTTC. It specifies CSANPDNVGLPYNEQFF.

The V call is TRBV12-3 or TRBV12-4, the J call TRBJ2-7; 8 nucleotides agree with TRBD1. J lost 3 bases, V lost 5 bases, and 3 bases had no gene match. The CDR3 contains 13 residues. CDR3 in amino acids: CASSPDRGYEQYF. The CDR3 region has the DNA TGTGCCAGCAGTCCCGACAGGGGCTACGAGCAGTACTTC.

This clonotype was observed a handful of times. The chain is built from TRBV28 and TRBJ2-5, with a tentative D call TRBD1 (6 bases). Germline V gives CDR1 MDHEN, CDR2 SYDVKM. This CDR3 is built from 16 residues. V lost 6 bases to trimming and J lost 4 bases, with 21 bases between them. This CDR3 is CASSSISQGWGETQYF. DNA of the CDR3: TGTGCCAGCAGCTCAATCAGTCAGGGGTGGGGAGAGACCCAGTACTTC.

This clonotype was seen a few times. This chain joins TRBV7-8 and TRBJ1-4, with 8 nucleotides matching TRBD1. The CDR3 is made up of 14 amino acids. The germline gives CDR1 SGHVS, CDR2 FQNEAQ. Trimming at V came to 5 bases and at J to 6 bases, leaving 5 bases not matched to a gene. CDR3 sequence: CASSRSGGDEKLFF. The CDR3 DNA reads TGTGCCAGCAGCCGATCAGGGGGCGATGAAAAACTGTTTTTT.

The V gene is TRBV20-1, the J gene TRBJ2-1; D is uncertain. This CDR3 comprises 17 residues. V was cut by 0 bases and J by 0 bases, with 15 bases left in between. CDR1 and CDR2 from the germline V gene are DFQATT and SNEGSKA (reference sequence). CDR3 coding DNA: TGCAGTGCTAGAGACTTTCAGACCTCCGTCTCCTACAATGAGCAGTTCTTC. Translating it yields CSARDFQTSVSYNEQFF.

In this sample, this clonotype turned up a few times. CDR3 DNA sequence: TGTGCCAGCAGCCGTCCTGGACATCCCGACTACAATGAGCAGTTCTTC. Translation gives CASSRPGHPDYNEQFF. V gene TRBV28 combines with J gene TRBJ2-1; weak D call: TRBD1 (5 bases). V was trimmed by 6 bases and J by 3 bases, leaving 18 bases between them. The CDR3 covers 16 residues. CDR1 is MDHEN and CDR2 is SYDVKM in the germline V gene.